This T cell receptor (beta chain) was sequenced for a study of monozygotic twins with cystic fibrosis. About the research overall: Three micrograms of fragmented DNA underwent roughly 15 PCR cycles for library preparation. General observations from the study: V usage most resembled the co-twin in 13 of 16 pairs. Low clonality (median around 0.0094) suggested a mostly naive repertoire. Unrelated CF individuals shared fewer identical clonotypes than monozygotic CF twins.

This clone turned up a few times. Its antigen is unknown. Germline CDR1 is MGHRA and CDR2 is YSYEKL. With 3 bases removed from V and 0 bases from J, the gap between germline ends came to 12 bases. There are 16 residues in the CDR3. The data were produced by immunoSEQ multiplex PCR, yet TCRdb's version contains in-frame clones alone and is incomplete. Among over 30,000 clones listed, around 66% were seen once. The clonotype was recovered from a girl aged 10 to 17 with cystic fibrosis. V usage is TRBV4-1 and J usage is TRBJ1-3, with D maybe TRBD1 (5 bases). Sequenced sample: blood. In DNA form, the CDR3 reads TGCGCCAGCAGCCACCTCGACGGGGGCTCTGGAAACACCATATATTTT. It yields the protein CASSHLDGGSGNTIYF.